This record looks at one TCR beta chain sequence and its context. Its antigen is unidentified. The source of the sample is a study of T-cell memory formation after mild COVID-19. Study-level background: TCR clusters mostly belonged to single donors. Study-wide findings and caveats: Detection of some responders pre-infection suggested pre-existing cross-reactive memory T cells participated.

The CDR3 is 12 residues long. In germline, CDR1 is ENHRY, CDR2 SYGVKD. V was pared by 8 bases and J by 5 bases, with 1 base of the junction left unmatched. Constant-segment-primed 5'RACE gave TCR alpha and TCR beta cDNA libraries with sample barcodes and UMIs. Each CDR3 protein is one row after TCRdb ran MiXCR on the 5' RACE reads. The repertoire holds hundreds of thousands of distinct CDR3 sequences, with approximately 16% as singletons. The clonotype was recovered from a man younger than 30 who had mild COVID-19 (a few samples of this study predate the infection). Cell type and time point are not known. V usage is TRBV10-3 and J usage is TRBJ2-7; 12 bases fit TRBD1. Material for sequencing was PBMCs or a T cell subset sorted from them (not recorded which). The CDR3, as DNA: TGTGCCATCTGGGACAGGGGGCACGAGCAGTACTTC. Encoded protein: CAIWDRGHEQYF.